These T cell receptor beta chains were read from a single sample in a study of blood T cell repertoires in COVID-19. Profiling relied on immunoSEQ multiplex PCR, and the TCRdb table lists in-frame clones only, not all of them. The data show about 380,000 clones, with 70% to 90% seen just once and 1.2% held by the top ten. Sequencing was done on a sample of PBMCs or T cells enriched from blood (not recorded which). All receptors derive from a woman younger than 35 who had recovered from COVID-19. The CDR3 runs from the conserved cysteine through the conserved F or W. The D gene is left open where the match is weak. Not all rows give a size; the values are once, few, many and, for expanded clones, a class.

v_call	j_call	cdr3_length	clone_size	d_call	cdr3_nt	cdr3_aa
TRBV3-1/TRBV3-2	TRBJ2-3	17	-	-	TGTGCCAGCAGCCAAGAGTCGTCAGGGGCTTTCACAGATACGCAGTATTTT	CASSQESSGAFTDTQYF
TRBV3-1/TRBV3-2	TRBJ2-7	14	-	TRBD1	TGTGCCAGCAGCCCGGGACAGGCCACCTACGAGCAGTACTTC	CASSPGQATYEQYF
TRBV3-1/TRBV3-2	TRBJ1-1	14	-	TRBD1	TGTGCCAGCAGCCTAGGACAGGGGAGCGCTGAAGCTTTCTTT	CASSLGQGSAEAFF
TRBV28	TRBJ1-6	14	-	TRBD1	TGTGCCAGCAGACCCGGGACAGCCTATTCACCCCTCCACTTT	CASRPGTAYSPLHF
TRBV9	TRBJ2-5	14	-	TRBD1	TGTGCCAGCAGCGTACAGGGGGCGGAAGAGACCCAGTACTTC	CASSVQGAEETQYF
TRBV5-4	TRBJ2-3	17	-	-	TGTGCCAGCGGGGACGGGAGCCCGATAAAAAACACAGATACGCAGTATTTT	CASGDGSPIKNTDTQYF
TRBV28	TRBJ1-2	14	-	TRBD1	TGTGCCAGCAGTTTTTCAGGACAGGACTATGGCTACACCTTC	CASSFSGQDYGYTF
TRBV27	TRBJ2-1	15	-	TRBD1	TGTGCCAGCAGTCTCGACAGGGGATCCCACAATGAGCAGTTCTTC	CASSLDRGSHNEQFF
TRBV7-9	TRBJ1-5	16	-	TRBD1	TGTGCCAGCAGCCAACAGACAGGGAATAGCAATCAGCCCCAGCATTTT	CASSQQTGNSNQPQHF
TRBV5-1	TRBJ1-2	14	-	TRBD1	TGCGCCAGCAGCTCCGGGACAGAGGGGCTCGGCTACACCTTC	CASSSGTEGLGYTF
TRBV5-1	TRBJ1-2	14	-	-	TGCGCCAGCTCAATCAGCCAGGGGTTTGATGGCTACACCTTC	CASSISQGFDGYTF
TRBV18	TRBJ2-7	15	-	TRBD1	TGTGCCAGCTCACCACCCTCACGGACAGGCTACGAGCAGTACTTC	CASSPPSRTGYEQYF
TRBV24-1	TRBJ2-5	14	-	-	TGTGCCACCAGTGATTTGTCCGTACAAGAGACCCAGTACTTC	CATSDLSVQETQYF
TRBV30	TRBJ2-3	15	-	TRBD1	TGTGCCTGGCGTTCGGGACAGGGCCAACGAGATACGCAGTATTTT	CAWRSGQGQRDTQYF
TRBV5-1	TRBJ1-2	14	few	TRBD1	TGCGCCAGCAGCCCCGACAGGGGCGGGTATGGCTACACCTTC	CASSPDRGGYGYTF
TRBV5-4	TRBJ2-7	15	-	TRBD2	TGTGCCAGCAGCCGGTTAGCGGGGAGCTCCTACGAGCAGTACTTC	CASSRLAGSSYEQYF
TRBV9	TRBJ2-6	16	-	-	TGTGCCAGCAGCGTACTCCCCGGCTCTGGGGCCAACGTCCTGACTTTC	CASSVLPGSGANVLTF
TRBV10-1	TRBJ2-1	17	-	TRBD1	TGCGCCAGCAGCGGACCCGACAGGGGGCGAGGATACAATGAGCAGTTCTTC	CASSGPDRGRGYNEQFF
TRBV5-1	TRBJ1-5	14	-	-	TGCGCCAGCAGCTTGGAAGGTAGGGGTCAGCCCCAGCATTTT	CASSLEGRGQPQHF
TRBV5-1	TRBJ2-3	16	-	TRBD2	TGCGCCAGCAGCTTATCGCCGGGGGGTAGCACAGATACGCAGTATTTT	CASSLSPGGSTDTQYF
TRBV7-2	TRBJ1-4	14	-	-	TGTGCCAGCACTCCCCGGGTTCCCTATGAAAAACTGTTTTTT	CASTPRVPYEKLFF
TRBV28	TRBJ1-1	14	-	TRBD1	TGTGCCAGCAGATCCACAGGGGGAAACACTGAAGCTTTCTTT	CASRSTGGNTEAFF
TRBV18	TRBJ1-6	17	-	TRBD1	TGTGCCAGCTCACCCGTCCGGGACAGGGGGATTGGGTCACCCCTCCACTTT	CASSPVRDRGIGSPLHF
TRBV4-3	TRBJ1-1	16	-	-	TGCGCCAGCAGCCTATATCTCGGGAGTTCGGGCACTGAAGCTTTCTTT	CASSLYLGSSGTEAFF